This is a list of T cell receptor beta chains from one sample in a study of Ad26.COV2.S vaccination and SARS-CoV-2 variants. Sequencing used immunoSEQ multiplex PCR; TCRdb keeps in-frame clones, though not all of them. The sample yields some 460,000 clones, 89% seen once. The starting material was peripheral blood, obtained in a trial of Ad26.COV2.S vaccine versus placebo. The receptors here all came from a person aged 18 to 59 who received the Ad26.COV2.S COVID-19 vaccine or a placebo. Both conserved end residues are trimmed from each CDR3. Fields, in order: D gene, V gene, J gene, CDR3 protein. The D gene is left open where the match is weak.

.,TRBV29-1,TRBJ2-7,SVSGAGYEQY
TRBD2,TRBV19,TRBJ2-5,ASSIGASGSPGQETQY
.,TRBV6-1,TRBJ1-3,ASSEHEGSGNTIY
TRBD2,TRBV28,TRBJ2-1,ASSFDFSSGRNWNEQF
TRBD2,TRBV4-1,TRBJ2-3,ASKHRDSWSGGNTDTQY
TRBD1,TRBV7-3,TRBJ2-2,ASSSGQGDTGELF
.,TRBV6-2/TRBV6-3,TRBJ1-5,ASSFARGPISNQPQH
TRBD1,TRBV7-9,TRBJ1-6,ASSLVGTANSPLH
.,TRBV4-3,TRBJ1-2,ASSQERQGVHT
TRBD1,TRBV10-3,TRBJ2-7,ATVRDRASYEQY
.,TRBV18,TRBJ2-7,ASSGDSYEQY
.,TRBV18,TRBJ2-7,ASSPGDNYEQY
.,TRBV3-1/TRBV3-2,TRBJ1-4,ASSQEGYRPNEKLF
.,TRBV2,TRBJ2-3,AAGEAGSTDTQY
.,TRBV19,TRBJ1-5,ASSISRGQKYSNQPQH
.,TRBV5-1,TRBJ2-5,ASSFAAQETQY
.,TRBV5-4,TRBJ2-7,ASSEDYFEQY
.,TRBV6-5,TRBJ2-3,ASKSKGDTDTQY
TRBD1,TRBV27,TRBJ1-5,ASSGGQGAAGSNQPQH
.,TRBV7-9,TRBJ2-3,ASSLGQSDTDTQY
.,TRBV27,TRBJ2-1,ASSLGTGDYNEQF
TRBD1,TRBV19,TRBJ2-5,ASSGQGAVETQY
.,TRBV30,TRBJ2-7,AWARPSSYEQY
TRBD2,TRBV29-1,TRBJ2-3,SVEGTSGRPGDTQY
.,TRBV7-3,TRBJ1-5,ASSFDQPQH
.,TRBV3-1/TRBV3-2,TRBJ1-3,ASSQTDTGNTIY
.,TRBV10-3,TRBJ2-3,AIGTGSGTDTQY
TRBD1,TRBV29-1,TRBJ1-1,SVRGPDGARFEAF
TRBD2,TRBV3-1/TRBV3-2,TRBJ2-4,ASSLAGSKNIQY
.,TRBV6-5,TRBJ2-7,ASRGHRSYEQY
.,TRBV9,TRBJ1-3,ASSVGGGSGNTIY
.,TRBV2,TRBJ1-5,ASSLPPLGNRRNQPQH
.,TRBV4-1,TRBJ1-5,ASSQATVGPQH
.,TRBV5-4,TRBJ1-4,ASSLGPQITNEKLF
TRBD1,TRBV6-6,TRBJ1-4,ASSYTGDEKLF
TRBD1,TRBV5-1,TRBJ1-1,ASRSTGGSGTEAF
.,TRBV18,TRBJ1-2,ASSTLQGIHYGYT
.,TRBV27,TRBJ1-5,ASTKERGQPQH
.,TRBV19,TRBJ2-7,ASRPQGPTYEQY
.,TRBV3-1/TRBV3-2,TRBJ2-5,ASSQEGGQTQY
.,TRBV7-2,TRBJ1-4,ASSTGTNEKLF
.,TRBV19,TRBJ1-2,ASSIKFQLATDYGYT
TRBD1,TRBV11-2,TRBJ1-4,ASSLMEPLQGAEKLF
TRBD2,TRBV6-2/TRBV6-3,TRBJ2-5,ASSSRGGGQETQY
.,TRBV19,TRBJ2-1,ASSPRGLNEQF
.,TRBV19,TRBJ1-1,ATKGLAMNTEAF
.,TRBV6-5,TRBJ2-3,AIVRGDSATDTQY
TRBD1,TRBV27,TRBJ1-1,ASRQGEQNTEAF
.,TRBV5-1,TRBJ1-1,ASSLGVLRNTEAF
.,TRBV11-1,TRBJ2-1,ASSPPARRNNEQF
.,TRBV10-2,TRBJ1-5,ASTPKGEGNQPQH
TRBD2,TRBV7-2,TRBJ2-1,ASSYLTSGGANEQF
TRBD1,TRBV30,TRBJ2-7,AWSAPGGTGLYEQY
TRBD1,TRBV18,TRBJ2-7,ASSADRGTYEQY
TRBD1,TRBV5-1,TRBJ1-1,ASSLDRGERAEAF
.,TRBV6-6,TRBJ2-3,AHRGRLGADTQY
.,TRBV11-3,TRBJ1-3,ASSLGHRNTIY
TRBD2,TRBV27,TRBJ2-1,ASSPFTGTRTWGEQF
TRBD2,TRBV7-9,TRBJ2-7,ASSFTSGSYEQY
TRBD2,TRBV7-9,TRBJ2-5,ASSLGGSSGTEETQY